This TCR beta chain was found in a study of T cell responses to AZD1222 COVID-19 vaccine. Germline CDR1 and CDR2: MDHEN and SYDVKM. V lost 3 bases, J lost 8 bases, and 3 bases stayed unmatched. CDR3 size: 13 residues. Method: immunoSEQ multiplex PCR; TCRdb's copy keeps in-frame clones and lacks some. The repertoire includes over 150,000 clones, 87% of them detected once, and 2.6% sits in the top ten. A remark on this clone: Its specificity is unknown.

Findings of the study overall: In a largely white British group with more females than males, clonal diversity was possibly underestimated. Spike-wide vaccine-associated CD4 TCRs dominated at 160-218 and 743-854.

This sequence joins TRBV28 and TRBJ2-1, with 8 positions matching TRBD2. This sequence was found in an adult in good health. This specimen was peripheral blood, taken on day 0 of AZD1222 vaccination. The CDR3, as DNA: TGTGCCAGCAGTTTCCGGGGGGGGGATGAGCAGTTCTTC. Its protein is CASSFRGGDEQFF.